These 18 T cell receptor beta chains were sequenced from one sample in a study of identical twins. TCRdb reprocessed the 5' RACE reads with MiXCR, giving one entry per CDR3 protein. The table records 700,000 to 950,000 distinct CDR3 sequences, roughly an eighth of them present only once. This same sample was also part of a study on yellow fever vaccine responses in identical twins.

Input material: PBMCs. These receptors were obtained from a woman under 30 in good health.

This clonotype was observed a few times. This chain links TRBV20-1 with TRBJ2-5, with 13 bases matching TRBD2. Germline CDR1 and CDR2: DFQATT and SNEGSKA (reference sequence). V lost 1 base and J lost 4; bases outside the gene matches: 0. CDR3 length: 14 residues. CDR3 protein: CSARGTSGGETQYF. The CDR3, as DNA: TGCAGTGCTAGAGGGACTAGCGGGGGAGAGACCCAGTACTTC.

This clonotype occurred a few times. This sequence joins TRBV5-5 and TRBJ1-1; TRBD1 matches 7 bases. There are 16 residues in the CDR3. The V and J ends lost 4 bases and 1 base, in that order; junction bases with no gene match: 10. Germline V CDR1 and CDR2: SGHKS, YYEKEE (reference sequence). CDR3 sequence: CASSPHRGFGNTEAFF. Written as DNA, the CDR3 is TGTGCCAGCAGCCCCCACAGGGGTTTCGGGAACACTGAAGCTTTCTTT.

The V call is TRBV6-1, the J call TRBJ2-3; 8 bases fit TRBD2. The CDR3 is 13 residues long. Germline CDR1 MNHNS, CDR2 SASEGT. V was pared by 5 bases and J by 5 bases, with 3 bases of the junction left unmatched. The DNA for the CDR3 is TGTGCCAGCAGTCGGGGGGGCGGAGATACGCAGTATTTT. Translated: CASSRGGGDTQYF.

The J gene is TRBJ2-1, the V gene TRBV15; 8 bases are a match to TRBD2. Germline V gives CDR1 LNHNV, CDR2 YYDKDF (reference sequence). V lost 5 bases, J lost 2 bases, and 11 bases stayed unmatched. The CDR3 contains 17 residues. CDR3: CATSRRIGAGAYNEQFF. The DNA for the CDR3 is TGTGCCACCAGCCGCCGGATAGGAGCGGGAGCCTACAATGAGCAGTTCTTC.

The CDR3 nucleotides read TGTGCCAGCAGTTTTGGGGGGGCCTATCAGCCCCAGCATTTT. This translates into CASSFGGAYQPQHF. This rearrangement joins TRBV3-1 to TRBJ1-5, with D possibly TRBD1 on 6 matching bases. Trimming took off 6 bases at V and 5 bases at J, with 14 bases between the two ends. Germline V lookup: CDR1 LGHDT, CDR2 YNNKEL (reference sequence). CDR3 length equals 14 residues.

The CDR3 protein is CASSWRVSFWSNEQFF. In nucleotides, the CDR3 is TGTGCCAGCAGCTGGAGGGTGTCCTTCTGGAGCAATGAGCAGTTCTTC. The genes are TRBV5-6 and TRBJ2-1, with D possibly being TRBD2 (6 bases). V was pared by 3 bases and J by 6 bases, with 19 bases between. The CDR3 covers 16 residues. Looked up from germline, CDR1 is SGHDT and CDR2 is YYEEEE.

This chain uses TRBV7-3 with TRBJ2-1, with D possibly called TRBD1 or TRBD2 (5 bases each). The CDR3 sequence is 15 residues long. Trimming shortened V by 3 bases and J by 10 bases, and 19 bases separated the two germline ends. Germline CDR1 SGHTA, CDR2 FQGTGA. DNA for the CDR3: TGTGCCAGCAGCTTCACGGGACCTTCACCCTCGGAGCAGTTCTTC. Amino acids: CASSFTGPSPSEQFF.

This clonotype was picked up a small number of times. This sequence joins TRBV18 and TRBJ1-1; 7 positions match TRBD1. This CDR3 comprises 14 residues. Losses at the gene ends were 3 bases for V and 7 bases for J; bases not matched to a gene: 8. In germline, CDR1 is KGHSH, CDR2 LQKENI. In DNA form, the CDR3 reads TGTGCCAGCTCACCCCTTAAAGGGACAGATGAAGCTTTCTTT. Its protein is CASSPLKGTDEAFF.

This clonotype was seen only a few times. This chain uses TRBV18 with TRBJ2-7; D perhaps matches TRBD2 (5 bases). V dropped 2 bases and J dropped 5 bases, with 22 bases sitting between them. CDR3 length equals 17 residues. Looked up from germline, CDR1 is KGHSH and CDR2 is LQKENI. CDR3 residues: CASSPIVSWNDGDEQYF. The CDR3, as DNA: TGTGCCAGCTCACCAATAGTATCTTGGAACGACGGGGACGAGCAGTACTTC.

The rearrangement links TRBV20-1 to TRBJ2-2; D is undetermined. The CDR3 has 14 residues. The V gene lost 6 bases and the J gene lost 0 bases, with 11 bases spanning the gap. Germline values: CDR1 DFQATT, CDR2 SNEGSKA (reference sequence). The CDR3 DNA reads as TGCAGTGCCCGCCCTAGGGCGAACACCGGGGAGCTGTTTTTT. Its translation is CSARPRANTGELFF.

This clonotype has more than one count but fewer than ten. The CDR3 DNA is TGTGCCAGCTCACCCCCCCCGTCGAGGGTTTCCGAGCAGTACTTC. Protein: CASSPPPSRVSEQYF. J is TRBJ2-7 and V is TRBV18; D perhaps matches TRBD2 (5 bases). Trimming took 3 bases from V and 6 from J, leaving 18 bases between them. CDR1 is KGHSH, CDR2 LQKENI, per germline. This CDR3 has 15 residues.

The V and J genes are TRBV6-1 and TRBJ2-3; 9 positions agree with TRBD2. Germline CDR1 and CDR2: MNHNS and SASEGT. After removal of 9 bases from V and 4 bases from J, the junction contained 11 bases not matched to a gene. The CDR3 covers 15 residues. CDR3 DNA sequence: TGTGCCAGTCAAGAAGGACAGCGGGGGGCAGATACGCAGTATTTT. Protein sequence: CASQEGQRGADTQYF.

There are a few counts of this clonotype. CDR3: CASSLTGTYQPQHF. CDR3 DNA sequence: TGTGCCAGCAGTTTAACAGGCACCTATCAGCCCCAGCATTTT. This chain links TRBV12-3 or TRBV12-4 with TRBJ1-5; D is perhaps TRBD1 (5 bases). V lost 2 bases and J 5 bases, leaving 10 bases between the germline ends. The CDR3 consists of 14 residues.

This clonotype was counted many times. J is TRBJ2-5 and V is TRBV6-5; no definite D call. Per the germline V gene, CDR1 is MNHEY and CDR2 is SVGAGI. V shed 0 bases and J shed 0 bases, with 11 bases lying between them. The CDR3 is 16 residues long. The CDR3 spells CASSYSWQSHQETQYF. The CDR3 DNA is TGTGCCAGCAGTTACTCGTGGCAGAGCCACCAAGAGACCCAGTACTTC.

This clonotype has a handful of counts. This sequence joins TRBV7-9 and TRBJ1-1; no reliable D call. The germline CDR1 and CDR2 sequences are SEHNR and FQNEAQ (reference sequence). V was cut by 4 bases and J by 4 bases, with 13 bases left in between. The CDR3 has 14 residues. CDR3: CASSSRYGLTEAFF. The CDR3 region has the DNA TGTGCCAGCAGCTCAAGATATGGTCTCACTGAAGCTTTCTTT.

The chain has TRBV6-2 or TRBV6-3 and TRBJ2-1; the match to TRBD2 covers 15 bases. The CDR3 consists of 21 residues. The germline V gene has CDR1 MNHEY and CDR2 SVGEGT. The J segment lost 0 bases and the V segment lost 2 bases, leaving 11 bases of the junction unmatched. CDR3 protein: CASSYQGLAGGPRSSYNEQFF. The DNA of the CDR3 is TGTGCCAGCAGTTACCAGGGACTAGCGGGAGGTCCAAGGAGCTCCTACAATGAGCAGTTCTTC.

This clonotype occurred a few times. V and J are TRBV7-6 and TRBJ2-1; 10 bases are a match to TRBD2. Germline lookup yields CDR1 SGHVS and CDR2 FNYEAQ. J gave up 8 bases and V 5 bases, and 6 bases lay outside the gene matches. CDR3 size: 14 residues. The CDR3, as DNA: TGTGCCAGCAGCAAACGGACTAGCGGCGATGAGCAGTTCTTC. Residues: CASSKRTSGDEQFF.

This clonotype was seen more than once but under ten times. The V and J genes are TRBV7-3 and TRBJ2-5; maybe TRBD2 (5 bases). Per germline, CDR1 SGHTA and CDR2 FQGTGA. Trimming removed 3 bases at V and 1 base at J, with 12 bases between. The CDR3 length is 15 residues. CDR3 region: CASSFQGGPQETQYF. CDR3 DNA sequence: TGTGCCAGCAGCTTTCAAGGAGGACCCCAAGAGACCCAGTACTTC.